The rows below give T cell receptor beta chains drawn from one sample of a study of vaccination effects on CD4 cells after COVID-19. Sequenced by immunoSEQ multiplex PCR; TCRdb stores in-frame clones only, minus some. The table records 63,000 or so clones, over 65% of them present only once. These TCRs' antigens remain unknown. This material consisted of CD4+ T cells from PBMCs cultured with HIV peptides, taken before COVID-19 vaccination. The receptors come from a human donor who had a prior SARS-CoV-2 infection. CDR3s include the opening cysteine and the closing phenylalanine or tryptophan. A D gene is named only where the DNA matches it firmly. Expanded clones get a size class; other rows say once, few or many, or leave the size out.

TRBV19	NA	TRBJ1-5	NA	CASSIRQGDNQPQHF	TGTGCCAGTAGTATACGGCAGGGTGACAATCAGCCCCAGCATTTT
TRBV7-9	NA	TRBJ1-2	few	CASSLLRGPYGYTF	TGTGCCAGCAGCTTATTGCGAGGGCCCTATGGCTACACCTTC
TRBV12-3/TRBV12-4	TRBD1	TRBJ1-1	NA	CASRGQPNTEAFF	TGTGCCAGCAGGGGACAGCCGAACACTGAAGCTTTCTTT
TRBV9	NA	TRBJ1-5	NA	CASNEGPDNQPQHF	TGTGCCAGCAACGAGGGGCCCGACAATCAGCCCCAGCATTTT
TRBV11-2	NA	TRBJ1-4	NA	CASSLKANNEKLFF	TGTGCCAGCAGCTTGAAGGCGAACAATGAAAAACTGTTTTTT
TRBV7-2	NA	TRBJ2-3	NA	CASSLRRAGWTDTQYF	TGTGCCAGCAGCTTAAGGCGGGCGGGTTGGACAGATACGCAGTATTTT
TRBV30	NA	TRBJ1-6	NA	CAWSVIGINSPLHF	TGTGCCTGGAGTGTTATAGGGATTAATTCACCCCTCCACTTT
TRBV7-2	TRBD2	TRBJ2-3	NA	CASSLDRTSGSPYTDTQYF	TGTGCCAGCAGCTTAGATAGGACTAGCGGGAGTCCGTACACAGATACGCAGTATTTT
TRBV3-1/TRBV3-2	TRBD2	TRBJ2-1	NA	CASSLRGGLAGRGEQFF	TGTGCCAGCAGCCTAAGAGGGGGACTAGCGGGACGAGGGGAGCAGTTCTTC
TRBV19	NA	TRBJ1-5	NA	CASSIASNQPQHF	TGTGCCAGTAGTATAGCCTCTAATCAGCCCCAGCATTTT
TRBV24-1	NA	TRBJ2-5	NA	CATSDFGPLETQYF	TGTGCCACCAGTGATTTCGGCCCCTTGGAGACCCAGTACTTC
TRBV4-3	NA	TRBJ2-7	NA	CASSQAPQGQYEQYF	TGCGCCAGCAGCCAAGCTCCGCAGGGCCAGTACGAGCAGTACTTC
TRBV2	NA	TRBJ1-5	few	CASSEDRRFNSNQPQHF	TGTGCCAGCAGTGAAGACAGGCGATTTAATAGCAATCAGCCCCAGCATTTT
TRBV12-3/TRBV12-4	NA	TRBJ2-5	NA	CASSLTSTETQYF	TGTGCCAGCAGCCTAACTAGTACGGAGACCCAGTACTTC
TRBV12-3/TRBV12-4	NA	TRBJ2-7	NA	CASGRRSSYEQYF	TGTGCCAGCGGCCGGAGGAGCTCCTACGAGCAGTACTTC
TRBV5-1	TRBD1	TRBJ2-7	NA	CASSAVDRAAYEQYF	TGCGCCAGCAGCGCGGTAGACAGGGCTGCCTACGAGCAGTACTTC
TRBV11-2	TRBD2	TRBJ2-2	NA	CASSSSAISGRAGELFF	TGTGCCAGCAGCTCCAGCGCAATCAGCGGGAGGGCCGGGGAGCTGTTTTTT
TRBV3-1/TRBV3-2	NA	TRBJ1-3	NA	CASSRVEGTGNTIYF	TGTGCCAGCAGCCGTGTAGAGGGGACTGGAAACACCATATATTTT
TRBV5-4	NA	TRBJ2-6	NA	CASSSVFAGANVLTF	TGTGCCAGCAGCTCGGTGTTCGCTGGGGCCAACGTCCTGACTTTC
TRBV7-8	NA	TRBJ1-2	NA	CARRMRANYGYTF	TGTGCCAGAAGGATGCGAGCTAACTATGGCTACACCTTC
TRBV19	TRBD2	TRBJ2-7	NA	CASSIRGRAGYYEQYF	TGTGCCAGTAGTATCCGGGGGAGGGCAGGATACTACGAGCAGTACTTC
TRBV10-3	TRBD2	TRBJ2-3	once	CAISASGGADTQYF	TGTGCCATCAGTGCCAGCGGGGGGGCAGATACGCAGTATTTT
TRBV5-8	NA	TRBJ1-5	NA	CASSLGTTSISNQPQHF	TGTGCCAGCAGCTTGGGAACGACAAGTATAAGTAATCAGCCCCAGCATTTT
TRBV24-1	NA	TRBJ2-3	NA	CATDGGYDTDTQYF	TGTGCCACCGACGGGGGCTACGACACAGATACGCAGTATTTT
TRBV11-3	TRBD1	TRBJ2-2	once	CASSPSPGQGNTGELFF	TGTGCCAGCAGCCCCTCTCCAGGACAGGGGAACACCGGGGAGCTGTTTTTT
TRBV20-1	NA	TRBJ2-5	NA	CSAMTETQYF	TGCAGTGCTATGACGGAGACCCAGTACTTC
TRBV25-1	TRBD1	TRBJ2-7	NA	CASSEYGTGQGNSYEQYF	TGTGCCAGCAGTGAATATGGAACCGGACAGGGTAACTCCTACGAGCAGTACTTC
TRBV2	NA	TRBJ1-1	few	CASSDYRDTEAFF	TGTGCCAGCAGTGATTACAGGGACACTGAAGCTTTCTTT
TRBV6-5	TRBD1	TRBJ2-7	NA	CASMRGPLTTYEQYF	TGTGCCAGCATGAGGGGGCCTCTAACAACCTACGAGCAGTACTTC
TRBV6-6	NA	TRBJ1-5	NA	CASRQINQPQHF	TGTGCCAGTCGACAAATCAATCAGCCCCAGCATTTT
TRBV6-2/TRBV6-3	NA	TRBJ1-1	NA	CASSPNYNTEAFF	TGTGCCAGCAGCCCTAACTATAACACTGAAGCTTTCTTT
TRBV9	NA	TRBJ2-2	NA	CASSPQGSNTGELFF	TGTGCCAGCAGCCCCCAAGGGAGCAACACCGGGGAGCTGTTTTTT
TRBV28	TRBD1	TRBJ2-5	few	CASSPRTGSETQYF	TGTGCCAGCAGTCCCCGGACAGGTTCGGAGACCCAGTACTTC
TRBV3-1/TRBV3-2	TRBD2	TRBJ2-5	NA	CASSQLSGTSVETQYF	TGTGCCAGCAGCCAACTCTCCGGGACTAGCGTGGAGACCCAGTACTTC
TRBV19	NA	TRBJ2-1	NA	CASSTLGTTYNEQFF	TGTGCCAGTAGTACCCTCGGGACCACCTACAATGAGCAGTTCTTC
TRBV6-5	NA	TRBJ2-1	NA	CASSLRDTNNEQFF	TGTGCCAGCAGTCTCCGGGACACAAACAATGAGCAGTTCTTC
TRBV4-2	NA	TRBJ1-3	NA	CASSQPRDSGNTIYF	TGTGCCAGCAGCCAACCAAGGGATTCGGGAAACACCATATATTTT
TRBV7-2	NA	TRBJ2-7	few	CASSLGERGYEQYF	TGTGCCAGCAGCTTGGGGGAGAGGGGCTACGAGCAGTACTTC
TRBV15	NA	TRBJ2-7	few	CATSRDWGETYEQYF	TGTGCCACCAGCAGAGATTGGGGAGAGACCTACGAGCAGTACTTC
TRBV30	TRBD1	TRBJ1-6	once	CAWSPQGFSPLHF	TGTGCCTGGAGTCCACAGGGGTTTTCACCCCTCCACTTT
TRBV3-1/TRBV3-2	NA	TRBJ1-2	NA	CASSQYRGSYGYTF	TGTGCCAGCAGCCAATATCGCGGTTCATATGGCTACACCTTC
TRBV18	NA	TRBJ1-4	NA	CASSPQGIGTNEKLFF	TGTGCCAGCTCACCACAGGGCATTGGAACTAATGAAAAACTGTTTTTT
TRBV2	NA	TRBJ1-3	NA	CASSQGLESGNTIYF	TGTGCCAGCAGCCAGGGTTTAGAATCCGGAAACACCATATATTTT
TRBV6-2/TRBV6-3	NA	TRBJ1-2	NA	CASNPGDHFDYTF	TGTGCCAGCAACCCCGGGGACCACTTCGACTACACCTTC
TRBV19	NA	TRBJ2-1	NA	CASSIQDSYNEQFF	TGTGCCAGTAGTATACAGGATTCCTACAATGAGCAGTTCTTC
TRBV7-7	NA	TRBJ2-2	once	CASSLEGPPPMDTGELFF	TGTGCTAGCAGCTTAGAGGGACCACCCCCGATGGACACCGGGGAGCTGTTTTTT
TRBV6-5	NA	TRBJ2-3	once	CASRRTITSTDTQYF	TGTGCCAGCAGGAGGACCATCACAAGCACAGATACGCAGTATTTT
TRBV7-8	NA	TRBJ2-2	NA	CASSLGWTGNTGELFF	TGTGCCAGCAGCTTAGGCTGGACCGGGAACACCGGGGAGCTGTTTTTT
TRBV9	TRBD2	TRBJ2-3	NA	CASSVGGRNTDTQYF	TGTGCCAGCAGCGTCGGCGGGAGGAACACAGATACGCAGTATTTT
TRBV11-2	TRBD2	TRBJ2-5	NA	CASSGRTSGGALGTQYF	TGTGCCAGCAGCGGACGGACTAGCGGGGGGGCATTGGGGACCCAGTACTTC
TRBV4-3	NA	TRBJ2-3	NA	CASSPRARDDSTDTQYF	TGCGCCAGCAGCCCGCGGGCCAGGGATGACAGCACAGATACGCAGTATTTT
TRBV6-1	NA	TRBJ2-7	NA	CASSDYYEQYF	TGTGCCAGCAGTGATTACTACGAGCAGTACTTC
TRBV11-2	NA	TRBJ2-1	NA	CASSLDRLGEQFF	TGTGCCAGCAGCTTAGATCGGTTGGGTGAGCAGTTCTTC
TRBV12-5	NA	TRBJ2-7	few	CASGLSVDRAVYEQYF	TGTGCTAGTGGTTTGTCGGTAGACAGAGCGGTCTACGAGCAGTACTTC
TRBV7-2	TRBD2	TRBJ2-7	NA	CASNYNLGLASEQYF	TGTGCCAGCAACTATAACCTAGGACTAGCGTCCGAGCAGTACTTC
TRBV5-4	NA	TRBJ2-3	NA	CASSLKAAGKDTQYF	TGTGCCAGCAGCTTGAAGGCGGCAGGCAAAGATACGCAGTATTTT
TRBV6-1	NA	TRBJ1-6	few	CASSEASLSPLHF	TGTGCCAGCAGTGAAGCTTCCTTGTCACCCCTCCACTTT